Shown below are 23 T cell receptor beta chains from a single sample sequenced in a study of T cells in Graves' hyperthyroidism and ophthalmopathy. From RNA transcripts, TCR beta CDR3 regions were amplified. HTBI primers were the set used in a first-round RT-PCR of the TCR CDR3. MiXCR was run by TCRdb on the multiplex PCR reads, yielding one entry per CDR3 protein. The repertoire holds about 840,000 distinct CDR3 sequences, with 38% as singletons. Sample: blood. The receptor set was obtained from a man younger than 35 with Graves' hyperthyroidism.

This chain connects TRBV7-6 to TRBJ1-1, with D tentatively TRBD1 (5 bases). The CDR3 is 13 residues long. CDR1 is SGHVS, CDR2 FNYEAQ, per germline. The V and J ends lost 6 bases and 7 bases respectively, with 15 bases between them. CDR3 nucleotides: TGTGCCAGCAGTACAGGACCCTGGGATGAAGCTTTCTTT. Translating gives CASSTGPWDEAFF.

The chain joins TRBV5-1 to TRBJ1-2; D is undetermined. Germline V lookup: CDR1 SGHRS, CDR2 YFSETQ. V lost 2 bases to trimming and J lost 12 bases, with 5 bases between them. The CDR3 spans 9 residues. CDR3 residues: CASSFRDTF. The DNA of the CDR3 is TGCGCCAGCAGCTTCAGAGACACCTTC. The whole variable domain, remainder taken from reference TRBV5-1 and TRBJ1-2, is KAGVTQTPRYLIKTRGQQVTLSCSPISGHRSVSWYQQTPGQGLQFLFEYFSETQRNKGNFPGRFSGRQFSNSRSEMNVSTLELGDSALYLCASSFRDTFGSGTRLTVV.

The chain links TRBV2 to TRBJ1-1; TRBD1 might be the D (5 bases). Germline assignment: CDR1 SNHLY and CDR2 FYNNEI. Deletions cut 8 bases from V and 6 bases from J, with 13 bases between. This CDR3 is 12 amino acids long. The CDR3 loop is CASRRGGSEAFF. The CDR3 DNA sequence: TGTGCCAGCCGACGGGGGGGATCTGAAGCTTTCTTT.

This clonotype was seen ten or more times. The chain joins TRBV6-4 to TRBJ1-5, with TRBD1 matching over 7 bases. V shed 2 bases, J shed 6 bases, and the junction held 1 base outside the gene matches. The CDR3 has 13 residues. The germline CDR1 and CDR2 sequences are MRHNA and SNTAGT. The CDR3 loop reads CASSDRGLQPQHF. The DNA for the CDR3 is TGTGCCAGCAGTGACAGGGGGCTTCAGCCCCAGCATTTT.

This clonotype was seen ten or more times. The chain couples TRBV7-9 to TRBJ1-6; D possibly corresponds to TRBD1 (5 bases). Germline CDR1 and CDR2: SEHNR and FQNEAQ (reference sequence). This CDR3 contains 15 residues. V shed 2 bases and J shed 5 bases, with 10 bases lying between them. CDR3: CASSLWGPDNSPLHF. CDR3 bases: TGTGCCAGCAGCTTATGGGGACCAGATAATTCACCCCTCCACTTT.

This clonotype turned up a few times. The chain employs TRBV12-3 or TRBV12-4 and TRBJ2-7, with no clear D. CDR3 length: 11 residues. V was pared by 8 bases and J by 6 bases, with 11 bases between. The CDR3 DNA follows: TGTGCCAGCGCCTCTGGGCTCGAGCAGTACTTC. The encoded protein is CASASGLEQYF.

In the case of this clonotype: Germline and junction disagree at one end, which may indicate a read error. CDR3 residues: CAISEEVSGNTF. CDR3 coding DNA: TGTGCCATCAGTGAGGAGGTCTCTGGAAACACCTTC. The chain couples TRBV6-6 to TRBJ1-2; no clear D gene. The CDR3 is made up of 12 amino acids. Germline assignment: CDR1 MNHNY and CDR2 SVGAGI (reference sequence).

Ten or more counts support this clonotype. The rearrangement joins TRBV29-1 to TRBJ1-2, with D possibly TRBD1 on 6 matching bases. The CDR3 is 13 amino acids. Germline V gene data show CDR1 as SQVTM and CDR2 as ANQGSEA. V was pared by 1 base and J by 4 bases, with 10 bases between. The CDR3, as DNA: TGCAGCGTTGAAGTCCCAGGGGTCTATGGCTACACCTTC. Protein product: CSVEVPGVYGYTF.

To note about this clonotype: Germline and junction disagree at one end, which may indicate a read error. The V gene is TRBV9, the J gene TRBJ1-1, with a weak D call TRBD1 (6 bases). The CDR3 is made up of 14 amino acids. Looked up from germline, CDR1 is SGDLS and CDR2 is YYNGEE. CDR3 loop: CASSPGHINTEAFF. In DNA form, the CDR3 reads TGCGCCAGCAGTCCGGGACACATAAACACTGAAGCTTTCTTT.

This clonotype was recorded a few times. The V and J genes are TRBV7-9 and TRBJ1-3; D unresolved. This CDR3 has 14 residues. Germline loops: CDR1 SEHNR, CDR2 FQNEAQ (reference sequence). V lost 5 bases and J 4 bases, leaving 12 bases between the germline ends. In DNA form, the CDR3 reads TGTGCCAGCAGCCAAGAAGGGAAAGGAAACACCATATATTTT. Translating it yields CASSQEGKGNTIYF.

To note about this clonotype: Just one base apart from a much larger clone, this may be a read error. The V gene is TRBV7-9, the J gene TRBJ1-5; unclear D gene. V was trimmed by 5 bases and J by 6 bases, leaving 11 bases between them. This CDR3 is built from 13 residues. Germline V CDR1 and CDR2: SEHNR, FQNEAQ (reference sequence). This CDR3 is CASSPVTIQPQHF. The CDR3 region has the DNA TGTGCCAGCAGCCCGGTCACGATTCAGCCCCAGCATTTT.

This clonotype was seen a few times. The rearrangement uses TRBV6-5 and TRBJ2-5; D remains unclear. CDR3 length equals 13 residues. CDR1 MNHEY and CDR2 SVGAGI come from the germline V gene. V lost 6 bases to trimming and J lost 5 bases, with 13 bases between them. CDR3 nucleotides: TGTGCCAGCAGAAGCCCTCCTGATGAGACCCAGTACTTC. This encodes CASRSPPDETQYF.

J is TRBJ2-5 and V is TRBV7-2; TRBD1 matches at 12 bases. The CDR3 is 17 residues long. CDR1 and CDR2 (germline): SGHTA, FQGNSA. Trimming at V came to 2 bases and at J to 6 bases, leaving 10 bases not matched to a gene. The CDR3, as DNA: TGTGCCAGCAGCTTACAGAGCGCGGGACAGGGGGCAAAGACCCAGTACTTC. This translates into CASSLQSAGQGAKTQYF.

There are a few counts of this clonotype. The chain links TRBV4-1 to TRBJ2-5; 10 bases are a match to TRBD2. This CDR3 comprises 16 residues. CDR1 and CDR2 (germline): MGHRA, YSYEKL. V lost 1 base to trimming and J lost 0 bases; unmatched junction nucleotides: 2. The CDR3 nucleotides read TGCGCCAGCAGCCAAGTTAGCGGGGGGAACCAAGAGACCCAGTACTTC. As protein: CASSQVSGGNQETQYF.

The chain links TRBV11-2 to TRBJ2-7; D is perhaps TRBD1 (5 bases). V was trimmed by 0 bases and J by 0 bases, leaving 12 bases between them. CDR1 SGHAT and CDR2 FQNNGV come from the germline V gene. The CDR3 has 16 residues. The DNA of the CDR3 is TGTGCCAGCAGCTTAGACCAGACAGTATACTCCTACGAGCAGTACTTC. Protein sequence: CASSLDQTVYSYEQYF.

The rearrangement uses TRBV29-1 and TRBJ2-7; D is uncertain. The CDR3 spans 12 residues. Germline CDR1 SQVTM, CDR2 ANQGSEA. Trimming removed 4 bases from V and 5 bases from J, with 12 bases in between. CDR3 protein: CSVGDRTNEQYF. The CDR3 nucleotides are TGCAGCGTTGGAGATAGGACCAACGAGCAGTACTTC.

The chain carries TRBV5-1 and TRBJ2-7, with a possible D match to TRBD1 (5 bases). In germline, CDR1 is SGHRS, CDR2 YFSETQ. This CDR3 is built from 14 residues. The V end was cut by 6 bases, the J end by 2 bases, with 15 bases between. As DNA, the CDR3 is TGCGCCAGCACCCCGGGCAGGGTGCCCTACGAGCAGTACTTC. It encodes CASTPGRVPYEQYF.

The sample holds many counts of this clonotype. V and J are TRBV20-1 and TRBJ1-5, with a weak D call TRBD1 (6 bases). The CDR3 is made up of 12 amino acids. Trimming removed 6 bases at V and 4 bases at J, with 10 bases between. Per the germline V gene, CDR1 is DFQATT and CDR2 is SNEGSKA (reference sequence). This chain's CDR3 is CSARTVNQPQHF. Here the CDR3 DNA reads TGCAGTGCGAGGACAGTTAATCAGCCCCAGCATTTT.

This chain connects TRBV7-9 to TRBJ1-1; 9 bases are shared with TRBD1. Germline trimming cut 5 bases from V and 2 bases from J; bases unmatched to any gene: 9. Germline lookup yields CDR1 SEHNR and CDR2 FQNEAQ (reference sequence). The CDR3 has 16 residues. In DNA, the CDR3 is TGTGCCAGCAGCGCTACAGGGGGCTACCTAAACACTGAAGCTTTCTTT. Translating it yields CASSATGGYLNTEAFF.

The sample holds many counts of this clonotype. V and J are TRBV10-3 and TRBJ1-5, with a possible D match to TRBD1 (6 bases). V gave up 0 bases and J gave up 4 bases, with 13 bases separating them. The length of the CDR3 is 16 residues. Germline-derived CDR1 and CDR2 are ENHRY and SYGVKD. The CDR3 DNA is TGTGCCATCAGTGAGTCACGAGGGGGGGCGAATCAGCCCCAGCATTTT. Translated, it gives CAISESRGGANQPQHF.

This clonotype was seen many times. The chain couples TRBV9 to TRBJ1-5, with D unresolved. V dropped 4 bases and J dropped 7 bases, with 12 bases sitting between them. CDR3 length equals 13 residues. CDR1 is SGDLS, CDR2 YYNGEE, per germline. CDR3 DNA sequence: TGTGCCAGCAGCCTCTCCCCGGGACAGCCCCAGCATTTT. It is translated as CASSLSPGQPQHF.

This clonotype was counted only a few times. The V and J genes are TRBV29-1 and TRBJ2-7, with D uncertain. CDR1 SQVTM and CDR2 ANQGSEA come from the germline V gene. The CDR3 runs to 11 residues. V lost 2 bases and J 3 bases, leaving 5 bases between the germline ends. The CDR3 coding sequence is TGCAGCGTTGAACGCGGCTACGAGCAGTACTTC. Translating it yields CSVERGYEQYF.

Comment on this clonotype: A much bigger clone sits one base away, suggesting this may be a read error. V gene TRBV19 combines with J gene TRBJ1-1, with D hard to call. V was trimmed by 8 bases and J by 5 bases, leaving 15 bases between them. This CDR3 region has 13 residues. Germline CDR1 is LNHDA and CDR2 is SQIVND (reference sequence). DNA for the CDR3: TGTGCCAGTGCCTTATTTGACGGAACTGAAGCTTTCTTT. Its protein product is CASALFDGTEAFF.